This TCR beta chain was identified during a study of blood T cell repertoires in COVID-19. In the study overall: Spain, Italy and the United States supplied samples that represented acute and convalescent COVID-19. T cells, B-cell-depleted T cells, or PBMCs supplied cDNA or gDNA.

Seattle cases were enrolled at active infection and followed longitudinally. This CDR3 has 16 amino acids. Looked up from germline, CDR1 is SGDLS and CDR2 is YYNGEE. V trimming: 0 bases; J trimming: 7 bases; junction bases outside the gene matches: 5. Per the original methods: Amplification from reference gene primers served as the basis for estimated nucleated cell counts. Data came from immunoSEQ multiplex PCR; TCRdb stores just in-frame clones and leaves some out. V, J and clone size are those of that table, while D and trimming were read from the DNA. The data contain about 250,000 clones, roughly 91% of them singletons.

The sequenced material came from peripheral blood. The TCR originated in a man aged 25-45 years with COVID-19, enrolled during active disease. The rearrangement links TRBV9 to TRBJ1-6; TRBD1 agrees at 9 bases. The chain's CDR3 is CASSVDGQGRNSPLHF. In DNA, the CDR3 is TGTGCCAGCAGCGTAGACGGACAGGGGCGGAATTCACCCCTCCACTTT.